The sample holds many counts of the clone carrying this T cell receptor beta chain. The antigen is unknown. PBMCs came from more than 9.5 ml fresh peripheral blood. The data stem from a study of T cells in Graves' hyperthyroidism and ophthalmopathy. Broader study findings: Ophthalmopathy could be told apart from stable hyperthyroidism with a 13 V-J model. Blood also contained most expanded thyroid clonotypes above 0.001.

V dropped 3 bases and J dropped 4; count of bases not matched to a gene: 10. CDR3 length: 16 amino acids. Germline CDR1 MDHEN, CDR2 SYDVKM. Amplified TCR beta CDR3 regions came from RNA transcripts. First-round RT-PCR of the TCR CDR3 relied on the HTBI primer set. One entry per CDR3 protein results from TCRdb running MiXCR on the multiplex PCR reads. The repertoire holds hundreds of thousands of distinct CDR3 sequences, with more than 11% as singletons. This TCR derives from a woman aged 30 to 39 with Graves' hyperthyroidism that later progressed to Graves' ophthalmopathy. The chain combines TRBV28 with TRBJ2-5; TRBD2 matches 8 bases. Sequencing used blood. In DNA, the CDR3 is TGTGCCAGCAGTTTTGCGGGGGGCACGGTTTTAGAGACCCAGTACTTC. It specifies CASSFAGGTVLETQYF.